This T cell receptor beta chain was recorded in a study of shared clonotypes between healthy human individuals. For the study at large: Per donor, CD8 memory used one plate, CD8 naive used two, CD4 memory used three and CD4 naive used three. General study findings and limits: Clonotypes that were shared across a handful of donors made up about 5.1% of naive CD4 clonotypes.

A deep-level run was used for the assay. The method was immunoSEQ multiplex PCR; TCRdb's version includes in-frame clones alone and lacks a portion of them. Here the sample spans about 1 million clones, about 76% being singletons. To note about this clone: Its specificity is unknown.

This clonotype was obtained from a young man in good health. Input material: memory CD4+ T cells sorted from blood. Indicated subset: CD45RA-negative fraction.

The CDR3 DNA is TGTGCTAGTGGTTCTGGGGGGCTGGGAGCGGATACGCAGTATTTT. This sequence encodes CASGSGGLGADTQYF. This rearrangement joins TRBV12-5 to TRBJ2-3; D possibly uses TRBD1 or TRBD2 (6 bases each). CDR1 is LGHNT, CDR2 FRNRAP, per germline. The CDR3 loop spans 15 amino acids. Between the trimmed V and J ends, which lost 4 bases and 6 bases, there was a span of 17 bases.